These 5 T cell receptor beta chains were all obtained from the same sample, sequenced in a study of blood T cell repertoires in COVID-19. Libraries were prepared by immunoSEQ multiplex PCR; TCRdb keeps only in-frame clonotypes and omits some of them. In the table there are about 64,000 clones, approximately 88% of which are singletons. The material sequenced was peripheral blood. These receptors were obtained from a woman aged 55-69 years with COVID-19, enrolled during active disease.

The count of this clone is one. This chain joins TRBV18 and TRBJ1-5; D remains unclear. V was trimmed by 2 bases and J by 2 bases, leaving 7 bases between them. CDR3 size: 14 residues. Germline V gene lookup returns CDR1 KGHSH and CDR2 LQKENI. As DNA, the CDR3 is TGTGCCAGCTCACCAGAGCAGGGCAATCAGCCCCAGCATTTT. Protein product: CASSPEQGNQPQHF.

The gene calls are TRBV6-5 and TRBJ1-6, with 9 bases aligning to TRBD1. This CDR3 contains 13 residues. Trimming cost V 8 bases and J 6 bases; bases outside gene matches: 2. Germline loops: CDR1 MNHEY, CDR2 SVGAGI. Here the CDR3 reads CASRTGVNSPLHF. The DNA for the CDR3 is TGTGCCAGCCGGACAGGGGTTAATTCACCCCTCCACTTT.

The chain links TRBV6-5 to TRBJ1-1; perhaps TRBD1 as D (6 bases). V lost 5 bases and J 6 bases, leaving 10 bases between the germline ends. The CDR3 is 12 residues long. CDR1 MNHEY and CDR2 SVGAGI come from the germline V gene. CDR3 loop: CASSRRGAEAFF. Written as DNA, the CDR3 is TGTGCCAGCAGTCGCAGGGGCGCTGAAGCTTTCTTT.

CDR3 sequence: CASSLDGTGGDTIYF. The CDR3 DNA sequence: TGTGCCAGCAGCTTAGACGGGACAGGAGGTGACACCATATATTTT. V is TRBV7-9 and J is TRBJ1-3, with 8 bases lining up with TRBD1. Trimming took 1 base from V and 8 from J; bases not matched to a gene: 7. The CDR3 runs to 15 residues. Germline CDR1 is SEHNR and CDR2 is FQNEAQ (reference sequence).

The chain uses TRBV2 and TRBJ1-2; TRBD1 matches at 10 bases. Germline values: CDR1 SNHLY, CDR2 FYNNEI. V shed 4 bases and J 6 bases; nucleotides not matched to a gene: 2. The CDR3 extends over 13 amino acids. The CDR3 loop is CASSGQGADGYTF. The CDR3 nucleotides read TGTGCCAGCAGTGGACAGGGGGCCGATGGCTACACCTTC.